The next 9 T cell receptor beta chains were all read from a single sample in a study of T-cell reconstitution after alpha-beta-depleted transplantation in children. A TCRbeta library incorporating unique molecular identifiers was prepared. TCRdb itself ran the PCR reads through MiXCR, one entry per CDR3 protein. The data contain almost 500,000 distinct CDR3 sequences, roughly a tenth of them seen just once; the ten biggest clones take up around 2%. The material was PBMCs, obtained before TCRalphabeta/CD19-depleted stem cell transplant. The source of these receptors is a child younger than 10 with inherited bone marrow failure, due to receive a stem cell transplant.

This clonotype was detected many times. The chain is built from TRBV18 and TRBJ2-3, with D perhaps matching TRBD1 or TRBD2 (6 bases each). The CDR3 has 17 residues. Trimming cost V 0 bases and J 8 bases, with 21 bases left between them. Germline CDR1 reads KGHSH; CDR2 reads LQKENI. CDR3 protein: CASSPPALGGPDSTQYF. CDR3 sequence (DNA): TGTGCCAGCTCACCACCGGCGTTAGGGGGGCCGGATTCTACGCAGTATTTT.

Notes on this clonotype: A read error may be the cause here, since a much bigger clone is one base away. As the CDR3 is not closed by the conserved phenylalanine or tryptophan, this likely results from a read error. The DNA is omitted, as the CDR3 cannot be located on it reliably, and the CDR3 follows TCRdb's listing. J is TRBJ2-7 and V is TRBV21-1; TRBD2 was called by the table and not checked on the DNA. TRBV21-1 is a pseudogene. Ends included, the CDR3 has 14 residues. CDR3 protein: CASSSGTSGHEQYL.

This clonotype was observed a handful of times. The chain is built from TRBV9 and TRBJ2-7; tentatively, D is TRBD2 (6 bases). Germline CDR1 is SGDLS and CDR2 is YYNGEE. Deletions cut 3 bases from V and 0 bases from J, with 13 bases between. The CDR3 runs 15 residues. CDR3 bases: TGTGCCAGCAGCGCTCGGGAGACAGCCTCCTACGAGCAGTACTTC. It yields the protein CASSARETASYEQYF.

This sequence joins TRBV9 and TRBJ2-3, with D perhaps matching TRBD2 (6 bases). This CDR3 has 16 residues. V gave up 3 bases and J gave up 2 bases, with 16 bases separating them. Per germline, CDR1 SGDLS and CDR2 YYNGEE. CDR3 in DNA: TGTGCCAGCAGCGCCCAGGACACGGACTACACAGATACGCAGTATTTT. Translation: CASSAQDTDYTDTQYF.

The chain has TRBV30 and TRBJ2-7; D call uncertain. Germline-derived CDR1 and CDR2 are GTSNPN and SVGIG (reference sequence). The CDR3 sequence is 10 residues long. V was cut by 3 bases and J by 4 bases, with 4 bases left in between. The CDR3 sequence is CAWSRYEQYF. DNA of the CDR3: TGTGCCTGGAGCAGGTACGAGCAGTACTTC.

This clonotype occurred many times. J is TRBJ2-7 and V is TRBV6-1; the D gene is possibly TRBD1 (6 bases). Trimming pared 2 bases from V and 4 bases from J, leaving 12 bases between. Germline CDR1 is MNHNS and CDR2 is SASEGT. The CDR3 covers 14 residues. Written as DNA, the CDR3 is TGTGCCAGCAGTGAATCAGGGGTCGCTTACGAGCAGTACTTC. Protein sequence: CASSESGVAYEQYF.

This clonotype was recorded many times. In DNA form, the CDR3 reads TGTGCCAGCAGTTTAAAAGCAGATGGAGCCTACGAGCAGTACTTC. Translation gives CASSLKADGAYEQYF. V gene TRBV12-3 or TRBV12-4 combines with J gene TRBJ2-7; D is unresolved. The CDR3 length is 15 residues. V dropped 2 bases and J dropped 2 bases, with 13 bases sitting between them.

This clonotype showed up just a few times. V usage is TRBV20-1 and J usage is TRBJ1-5, with D perhaps matching TRBD1 (5 bases). Germline loops: CDR1 DFQATT, CDR2 SNEGSKA (reference sequence). Trimming took off 7 bases at V and 5 bases at J, with 12 bases between the two ends. CDR3 length: 12 amino acids. The CDR3 DNA reads as TGCAGTGTTCAGGGCCCGTATCAGCCCCAGCATTTT. It specifies CSVQGPYQPQHF.

This clonotype was counted many times. The chain employs TRBV14 and TRBJ2-2; 8 bases align to TRBD2. The germline CDR1 and CDR2 sequences are SGHDN and FVKESK. The CDR3 is 16 amino acids. Trimming cost V 4 bases and J 2 bases; bases outside gene matches: 6. In DNA form, the CDR3 reads TGTGCCAGCAGCCCGATAGCGGGGCTCAACACCGGGGAGCTGTTTTTT. This codes for CASSPIAGLNTGELFF.